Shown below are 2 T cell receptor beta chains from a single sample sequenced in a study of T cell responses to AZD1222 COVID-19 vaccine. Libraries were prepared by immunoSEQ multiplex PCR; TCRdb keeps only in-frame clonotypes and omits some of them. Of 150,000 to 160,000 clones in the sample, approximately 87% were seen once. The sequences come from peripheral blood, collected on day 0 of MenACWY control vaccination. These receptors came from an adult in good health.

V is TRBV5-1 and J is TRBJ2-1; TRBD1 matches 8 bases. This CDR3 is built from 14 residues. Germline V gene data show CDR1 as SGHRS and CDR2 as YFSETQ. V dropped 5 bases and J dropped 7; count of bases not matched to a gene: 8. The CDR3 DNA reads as TGCGCCAGCAGACTACAGGGGGTTTTGAATGAGCAGTTCTTC. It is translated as CASRLQGVLNEQFF.

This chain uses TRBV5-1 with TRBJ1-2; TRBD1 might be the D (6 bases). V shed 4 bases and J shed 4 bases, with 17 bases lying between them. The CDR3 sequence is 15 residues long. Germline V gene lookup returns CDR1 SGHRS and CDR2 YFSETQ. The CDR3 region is CASSLEGGPAYGYTF. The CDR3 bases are TGCGCCAGCAGCCTGGAGGGGGGGCCCGCCTATGGCTACACCTTC.